This T cell receptor beta chain was identified in a study of regulatory T cells in long-lasting Graves disease. Time point defined: persistent/refractory GD, antithyroid drugs over 5 years with positive TRAb. RNA isolated from PBMCs was used to make the TCR library. V lost 1 base and J lost 0, with 11 bases in between. CDR3 size: 16 residues. Germline V gives CDR1 MNHEY, CDR2 SVGAGI. Libraries of TCR beta came from iRepertoire HTBI primers plus Arm-PCR of CDR3 regions. MiXCR was run by TCRdb on the multiplex PCR reads, yielding one entry per CDR3 protein. The data show approximately 470,000 distinct CDR3 sequences, around 21% seen once.

The chain is built from TRBV6-5 and TRBJ2-3, with D possibly being TRBD2 (6 bases). The TCR was taken from a female donor with Graves disease. The source was peripheral blood mononuclear cells (PBMCs), collected when the disease was refractory, from a patient treated with antithyroid drugs. The chain's CDR3 is CASSYLFSGSTDTQYF. The CDR3 bases are TGTGCCAGCAGTTACTTATTCAGCGGGAGCACAGATACGCAGTATTTT.